There are many counts of the clone carrying this TCR beta chain. No antigen is known for it. These data come from a study of regulatory T cells in long-lasting Graves disease. Time point described: newly diagnosed GD, antithyroid drugs for less than 3 months. RNA from PBMCs was the source of the TCR library. In building TCR beta libraries, iRepertoire HTBI primers were used together with Arm-PCR of CDR3 regions. Using its own MiXCR run on the multiplex PCR reads, TCRdb lists one record per CDR3 protein. This sample has approximately 350,000 distinct CDR3 sequences, with about 11% found just once. The CDR3 has 14 residues. Per germline, CDR1 PRHDT and CDR2 FYEKMQ (reference sequence). Trimming shortened V by 2 bases and J by 3 bases, and 10 bases separated the two germline ends. General study points: Persistent disease samples used TRBV28, TRBJ1-2 and TRBJ2-5 preferentially. Those with persistent disease had in common more public clonotypes (more than 2,500) than new patients (more than 900).

The same specimen was also included in a second study, on T cells in Graves' hyperthyroidism and ophthalmopathy.

This chain connects TRBV13 to TRBJ1-2, with unresolved D. The sequences come from peripheral blood mononuclear cells (PBMCs), collected at new diagnosis, from a patient treated with antithyroid drugs. This receptor was taken from a woman aged 18-35 years with Graves disease. The CDR3 region is CASSLRQTDYGYTF. The CDR3, as DNA: TGTGCCAGCAGCTTAAGGCAGACGGACTATGGCTACACCTTC.